This T cell receptor (beta chain) stems from a study of OX40 agonist ivuxolimab in advanced cancers. As for the study more broadly: Ivuxolimab was an agonistic, fully human IgG2 monoclonal antibody directed against OX40 (CD134), a costimulatory receptor. Intravenous ivuxolimab was administered to patients every 2 weeks at six dose levels: 0.01, 0.1, 0.3, 1.5, 3 and 10 mg/kg. Of the approximately 50 dose-escalation patients, hepatocellular carcinoma was present in around 20, melanoma in around 15, renal cell carcinoma in 9 and head and neck cancer in 9. A male proportion of approximately 83% and a mean age of around 60 years, ranging from 23 to 79, were recorded for the dose-escalation cohort. Peripheral TCRbeta sequencing was intended to test whether TCR sequence diversity was altered and clonal T-cell expansion was caused by ivuxolimab. The paper reports the monotherapy dose-escalation portion (N ≈ 50 patients) of the phase I ivuxolimab trial. Prior anti-PD-1, anti-PD-L1 or anti-CTLA-4 therapy was permitted, and 40% of dose-escalation patients had received checkpoint inhibitors. Partial responses were achieved by three dose-escalation patients, of whom one had hepatocellular carcinoma and two had cutaneous melanoma.

The trial excluded patients who had a history of autoimmune disease or who were on systemic immunosuppression. Peripheral blood for TCR sequencing was collected from all dose cohorts at baseline, on cycle 4 day 1, and on cycle 7 day 1. Samples were obtained from an open-label, multicenter, first-in-human phase I dose-escalation trial of ivuxolimab. The trial enrolled adults with locally advanced or metastatic head and neck squamous cell, hepatocellular, melanoma or renal cell carcinoma. CD4+ and CD8+ T cells were sorted separately from peripheral blood before TCR sequencing. Broad study findings and their caveats: The antigen specificity of the peripheral T cells that underwent clonal expansion was not determined. In the 0.1-3.0 mg/kg groups, partial responders were among the patients with the lowest normalized peripheral clonal expansion, particularly in CD8+ T cells. After ivuxolimab, expanded clones were on average more numerous among CD8+ T cells than among CD4+ T cells. Clonal expansion of both CD4+ and CD8+ blood T cells was observed from baseline to week 6 at doses 0.1 to 3.0 mg/kg. Low levels of normalized T-cell clonal expansion were also seen in some patients who did not respond.

Comment on this clone: The antigen it recognizes is unknown. There are no base qualities to consult, and no much larger clone falls within one base.

Genomic DNA was isolated from the sorted cells so that the TCRbeta CDR3 region could be sequenced. The immunoSEQ Assay was used to sequence the TCRbeta CDR3 regions. TCRdb took over this immuneACCESS table, retaining in-frame rearrangements with V and J assigned. Such tables are incomplete; in checked studies, under half of the missing clones stem from an unresolved V gene, and the remainder is unexplained. A total of approximately 25,000 clones appear in this sample, 85% of them only once. The ten largest account for almost 50% of the sample. From its cysteine to its phenylalanine, the CDR3 spans 16 amino acids. Left in the record is the CDR3 DNA by itself, 48 bases read in frame from the first base.

Sequencing used CD4+ or CD8+ T cells sorted from blood, obtained in a trial of the OX40 agonist ivuxolimab. This TCR was sampled from an adult with an advanced solid tumor such as melanoma, head and neck, liver or kidney cancer. The rearrangement joined TRBV21-1 to TRBJ1-5; the table names TRBD1, a call not compared with the DNA. TRBV21-1 is assigned pseudogene status. In nucleotides, the sequence is TGTGCCAGCAGCAAAGCCAGGGTCAGTGGCAATCAGCCCCAGCATTTT. Its protein is CASSKARVSGNQPQHF.